Listed below are T cell receptor beta chains from one sample, sequenced in a study of identical twins. MiXCR, applied by TCRdb to the 5' RACE reads, yields one record per CDR3 protein. The table has around 500,000 distinct CDR3 sequences, 12% to 15% seen once. This sample was shared with a second study, whose subject was yellow fever vaccine responses in identical twins.

The sample was CD4+ T cells sorted from blood. The receptor set was obtained from a woman aged 18-29 years in good health. Each CDR3 is given with its conserved first and last residue. Each record gives: CDR3 DNA, CDR3 protein, clone size, V gene, J gene, D gene. A D gene is named only where the DNA matches it firmly. The size entry is marked missing in some rows and otherwise reads once, few, many or a size class.

DNA: TGTGCCAGCAGCTTACGTTCCCCTAAAAACAACAATGAGCAGTTCTTC; CDR3: CASSLRSPKNNNEQFF; size: -; V: TRBV5-4; J: TRBJ2-1; D: -
DNA: TGTGCCAGCAGACCGGGACAGGCCCTCGATGAGCAGTTCTTC; CDR3: CASRPGQALDEQFF; size: -; V: TRBV12-3/TRBV12-4; J: TRBJ2-1; D: TRBD1
DNA: TGTGCCAGCAGCTTTCGTCTGGGCAGGGCGAACACTGAAGCTTTCTTT; CDR3: CASSFRLGRANTEAFF; size: few; V: TRBV13; J: TRBJ1-1; D: -
DNA: TGTGCCAGCAGCTTGGAGCGTACTAGCGGGAGTCATGAGCAGTTCTTC; CDR3: CASSLERTSGSHEQFF; size: -; V: TRBV5-6; J: TRBJ2-1; D: TRBD2
DNA: TGTGCCAGCAGCTTAAGACAGTCTGGCTACGAGCAGTACTTC; CDR3: CASSLRQSGYEQYF; size: few; V: TRBV7-2; J: TRBJ2-7; D: -
DNA: TGTGCCAGCAGCCAAAGTATCACTGAAGCTTTCTTT; CDR3: CASSQSITEAFF; size: -; V: TRBV16; J: TRBJ1-1; D: -
DNA: TGCGCCAGCAGTGCAACAGACACCGGGGAGCTGTTTTTT; CDR3: CASSATDTGELFF; size: few; V: TRBV10-2; J: TRBJ2-2; D: -
DNA: TGTGCCAGCAGTGCCACGCACATGCCGGGAGAGACCCAGTACTTC; CDR3: CASSATHMPGETQYF; size: few; V: TRBV6-1; J: TRBJ2-5; D: -
DNA: TGTGCCAGCAGTTATGGCGGGGGGCAAGAGACCCAGTACTTC; CDR3: CASSYGGGQETQYF; size: few; V: TRBV12-3/TRBV12-4; J: TRBJ2-5; D: TRBD2
DNA: TGTGCCACCGCCGGGACAGGGACCTACGAGCAGTACTTC; CDR3: CATAGTGTYEQYF; size: -; V: TRBV10-3; J: TRBJ2-7; D: TRBD1
DNA: TGTGCCAGCGGCAGAGACAAAGAGACCCAGTACTTC; CDR3: CASGRDKETQYF; size: few; V: TRBV11-2; J: TRBJ2-5; D: -
DNA: TGTGCCAGCAGAGGCCGGGCCCCAGTCTATGGCTACACCTTC; CDR3: CASRGRAPVYGYTF; size: few; V: TRBV28; J: TRBJ1-2; D: -
DNA: TGTGCCAGCAGTCCGCCGGACATCTACAATGAGCAGTTCTTC; CDR3: CASSPPDIYNEQFF; size: few; V: TRBV25-1; J: TRBJ2-1; D: -
DNA: TGCAGTGCTAGCCAGTCAGGTCTGACAGATACGCAGTATTTT; CDR3: CSASQSGLTDTQYF; size: -; V: TRBV20-1; J: TRBJ2-3; D: -
DNA: TGTGCCAGCAGCTTGGGAGTAGGGGGCCTTAACTATGGCTACACCTTC; CDR3: CASSLGVGGLNYGYTF; size: -; V: TRBV5-5; J: TRBJ1-2; D: TRBD1
DNA: TGTGCCAGCAGCCCCGGACAGGGGCTGGCCGGGGAGCTGTTTTTT; CDR3: CASSPGQGLAGELFF; size: -; V: TRBV5-4; J: TRBJ2-2; D: TRBD1
DNA: TGTGCCAGCAGCCGACACACAGATACGCAGTATTTT; CDR3: CASSRHTDTQYF; size: many; V: TRBV3-1; J: TRBJ2-3; D: -
DNA: TGTGCCAGCAGTTACTCTGGAATGGGACCGGGATCTGGAAACACCATATATTTT; CDR3: CASSYSGMGPGSGNTIYF; size: -; V: TRBV6-5; J: TRBJ1-3; D: -
DNA: TGTGCCAGCAGTGTGAAGGGGGCTGAGACCCAGTACTTC; CDR3: CASSVKGAETQYF; size: few; V: TRBV2; J: TRBJ2-5; D: TRBD1
DNA: TGTGCCAGCAGCTTGGCACAGGCCATAGGGGAGCAGTACTTC; CDR3: CASSLAQAIGEQYF; size: many; V: TRBV7-2; J: TRBJ2-7; D: -
DNA: TGTGCCAGCAATACGGGACAGTCCTACACTGAAGCTTTCTTT; CDR3: CASNTGQSYTEAFF; size: -; V: TRBV12-3/TRBV12-4; J: TRBJ1-1; D: TRBD1
DNA: TGTGCCAGCAGCACCGGACTAGCGGGAGTATTCGTCAACGAGCAGTACTTC; CDR3: CASSTGLAGVFVNEQYF; size: few; V: TRBV7-4; J: TRBJ2-7; D: TRBD2
DNA: TGTGCCAGCAGCTCTCAGGGAATTACCTATAATTCACCCCTCCACTTT; CDR3: CASSSQGITYNSPLHF; size: -; V: TRBV7-8; J: TRBJ1-6; D: -
DNA: TGTGCCAGCAGTGAGAGATCCTACGAGCAGTACTTC; CDR3: CASSERSYEQYF; size: many; V: TRBV2; J: TRBJ2-7; D: -
DNA: TGTGCCAGCAGCGCAGCAGGCCTAGCGGGAGTGGGGGCCTACGAGCAGTACTTC; CDR3: CASSAAGLAGVGAYEQYF; size: -; V: TRBV11-2; J: TRBJ2-7; D: TRBD2
DNA: TGCAGTGCTAGACCGACAGCGGGGTACAATGAGCAGTTCTTC; CDR3: CSARPTAGYNEQFF; size: few; V: TRBV20-1; J: TRBJ2-1; D: TRBD2
DNA: TGTGCCAGCAGACCTGGGGGGGTAAGCACAGATACGCAGTATTTT; CDR3: CASRPGGVSTDTQYF; size: many; V: TRBV27; J: TRBJ2-3; D: TRBD2
DNA: TGTGCCATCAGTGGTCAAGAAGGTGGGACCGGGGAGCTGTTTTTT; CDR3: CAISGQEGGTGELFF; size: few; V: TRBV10-3; J: TRBJ2-2; D: -
DNA: TGTGCCAGCAGCCTATCCACAGAGACCCAGTACTTC; CDR3: CASSLSTETQYF; size: many; V: TRBV12-3/TRBV12-4; J: TRBJ2-5; D: -
DNA: TGCGCCAGCCCCCCGGCCGGACAGAGTAACACTGAAGCTTTCTTT; CDR3: CASPPAGQSNTEAFF; size: many; V: TRBV5-1; J: TRBJ1-1; D: -
DNA: TGTGCCAGCAGTTTTACGACAGGGGGCCAAGAGACCCAGTACTTC; CDR3: CASSFTTGGQETQYF; size: few; V: TRBV25-1; J: TRBJ2-5; D: TRBD1
DNA: TGCAGTGCTAGAGATATGCGGCCTGCCTCCTACAATGAGCAGTTCTTC; CDR3: CSARDMRPASYNEQFF; size: -; V: TRBV20-1; J: TRBJ2-1; D: -
DNA: TGTGCCAGCAGCCGGGGCGCATGGGGCTACCTGAACTATGGCTACACCTTC; CDR3: CASSRGAWGYLNYGYTF; size: few; V: TRBV3-1; J: TRBJ1-2; D: -
DNA: TGTACCAGCAGCTTGTTTAACTACAATGAGCAGTTCTTC; CDR3: CTSSLFNYNEQFF; size: -; V: TRBV5-6; J: TRBJ2-1; D: -
DNA: TGTGCCAGCAGCCAAGTTTCGAACACTGAAGCTTTCTTT; CDR3: CASSQVSNTEAFF; size: few; V: TRBV14; J: TRBJ1-1; D: -
DNA: TGCGCCAGCAGTGCCGGGGATACCTACAATGAGCAGTTCTTC; CDR3: CASSAGDTYNEQFF; size: -; V: TRBV5-1; J: TRBJ2-1; D: -
DNA: TGTGCCAGCAGTCAATTAGCGGGAGGGCCGGGGGAGCAGTACTTC; CDR3: CASSQLAGGPGEQYF; size: -; V: TRBV28; J: TRBJ2-7; D: TRBD2
DNA: TGTGCCAGCAGCTTAATGGGTGACTATGGCTACACCTTC; CDR3: CASSLMGDYGYTF; size: few; V: TRBV7-9; J: TRBJ1-2; D: -
DNA: TGTGCCAGCAGTTACACCGGGACAGGGTCCAATGAGCAGTTCTTC; CDR3: CASSYTGTGSNEQFF; size: few; V: TRBV6-5; J: TRBJ2-1; D: TRBD1
DNA: TGTGCTATCAGACACCGGGTCCCCCTGTACAACGGAGAGACCCAGTACTTC; CDR3: CAIRHRVPLYNGETQYF; size: -; V: TRBV12-5; J: TRBJ2-5; D: -
DNA: TGCGCCAGCAGCAACAGGGGGGGGAGGACAGATACGCAGTATTTT; CDR3: CASSNRGGRTDTQYF; size: few; V: TRBV5-1; J: TRBJ2-3; D: -
DNA: TGTGCCAGCAGCCCCCGACAGTTCCTTCCCACAGATACGCAGTATTTT; CDR3: CASSPRQFLPTDTQYF; size: few; V: TRBV7-2; J: TRBJ2-3; D: -
DNA: TGCGCCAGCAGCTTGGCCAGGATCGGGGTCGCCTCCTACGAGCAGTACTTC; CDR3: CASSLARIGVASYEQYF; size: few; V: TRBV5-1; J: TRBJ2-7; D: -
DNA: TGTGCCAGCAGTCCCCTGAGGGAGGGCTACACCTTC; CDR3: CASSPLREGYTF; size: -; V: TRBV28; J: TRBJ1-2; D: -
DNA: TGTGCCAGCAGCTTACTCCCGCGGGGGCCTAATGAGCAGTTCTTC; CDR3: CASSLLPRGPNEQFF; size: -; V: TRBV7-6; J: TRBJ2-1; D: -
DNA: TGTGCCAGCAGCAATTCCAGCGCGGGCCCAGAGACCCAGTACTTC; CDR3: CASSNSSAGPETQYF; size: -; V: TRBV21-1; J: TRBJ2-5; D: -
DNA: TGTGCCAGCAGTCGCCAACAGGGGGCGAACACCGGGGAGCTGTTTTTT; CDR3: CASSRQQGANTGELFF; size: many; V: TRBV12-3/TRBV12-4; J: TRBJ2-2; D: TRBD1
DNA: TGCAGCGCCGGGGGTCGAGCCCCAGGGGCCGAGCAGTACTTC; CDR3: CSAGGRAPGAEQYF; size: few; V: TRBV29-1; J: TRBJ2-7; D: -
DNA: TGTGCCAGCAGATACAGGGGGTGGGATGATGCGCAGTATTTT; CDR3: CASRYRGWDDAQYF; size: -; V: TRBV27; J: TRBJ2-3; D: TRBD1
DNA: TGCAGCTCCCTGGGAGGCTTGGGCGAGCAGTACTTC; CDR3: CSSLGGLGEQYF; size: many; V: TRBV29-1; J: TRBJ2-7; D: -
DNA: TGTGCCAGCAACCATGGGGGTGGCACCGGGGAGCTGTTTTTT; CDR3: CASNHGGGTGELFF; size: -; V: TRBV7-2; J: TRBJ2-2; D: -
DNA: TGTGCCAGCAGCTTAGGTGCAGCGGGGGGCGTCATGGAGCAGTACTTC; CDR3: CASSLGAAGGVMEQYF; size: few; V: TRBV7-6; J: TRBJ2-7; D: TRBD2
DNA: TGTGCCAGCAGTTACGCTGGGGGGGCTGCTGAAGCTTTCTTT; CDR3: CASSYAGGAAEAFF; size: -; V: TRBV6-5; J: TRBJ1-1; D: -
DNA: TGTGCCAGCATGCCGGACAGGGGGCGAGAGACCCAGTACTTC; CDR3: CASMPDRGRETQYF; size: many; V: TRBV6-1; J: TRBJ2-5; D: TRBD1
DNA: TGTGCCAGCAGCTTTGAATCGGGCCGCTCCTACGAGCAGTACTTC; CDR3: CASSFESGRSYEQYF; size: -; V: TRBV11-2; J: TRBJ2-7; D: -